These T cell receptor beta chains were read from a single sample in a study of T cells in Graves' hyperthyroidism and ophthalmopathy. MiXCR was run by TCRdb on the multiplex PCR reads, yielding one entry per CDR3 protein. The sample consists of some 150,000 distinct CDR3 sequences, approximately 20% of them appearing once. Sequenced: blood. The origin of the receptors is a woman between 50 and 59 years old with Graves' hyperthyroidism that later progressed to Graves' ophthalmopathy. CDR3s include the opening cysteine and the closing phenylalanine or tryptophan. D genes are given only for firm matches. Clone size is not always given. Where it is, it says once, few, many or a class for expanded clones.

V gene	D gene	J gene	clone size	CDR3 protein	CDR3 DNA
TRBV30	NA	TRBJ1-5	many	CAWSDRGGNQPQHF	TGTGCCTGGAGTGACAGAGGTGGGAATCAGCCCCAGCATTTT
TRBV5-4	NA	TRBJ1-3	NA	CASSFQTAVSGNTIYF	TGTGCCAGCAGCTTCCAGACCGCCGTCTCTGGAAACACCATATATTTT
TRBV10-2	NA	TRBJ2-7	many	CASSESGRKAEQYF	TGCGCCAGCAGTGAGAGTGGGAGAAAGGCCGAGCAGTACTTC
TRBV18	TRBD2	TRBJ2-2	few	CASSLTSGSRTGELFF	TGTGCCAGCTCTTTGACTAGCGGGAGTCGAACCGGGGAGCTGTTTTTT
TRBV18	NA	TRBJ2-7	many	CASSPTLSGTYEQYF	TGTGCCAGCTCGCCAACCCTGAGCGGCACCTACGAGCAGTACTTC
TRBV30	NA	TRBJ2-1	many	CAWNKGSSYNEQFF	TGTGCCTGGAATAAGGGGAGCTCCTACAATGAGCAGTTCTTC
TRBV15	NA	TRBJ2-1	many	CATSRENRGPYNEQFF	TGTGCCACCAGCAGAGAGAATCGAGGGCCCTACAATGAGCAGTTCTTC
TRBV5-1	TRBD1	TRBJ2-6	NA	CASSPMGTGVSGANVLTF	TGCGCCAGCAGCCCCATGGGGACAGGGGTCTCTGGGGCCAACGTCCTGACTTTC
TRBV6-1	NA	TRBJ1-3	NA	CASSRPGLVSGNTIYF	TGTGCCAGCAGCCGTCCGGGACTGGTCTCTGGAAACACCATATATTTT
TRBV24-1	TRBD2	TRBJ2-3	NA	CATSDPGTTSGSGDTQYF	TGTGCCACCAGTGACCCTGGGACAACTAGCGGGAGTGGAGATACGCAGTATTTT
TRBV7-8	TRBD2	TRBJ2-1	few	CASSPDGGLAGEQFF	TGTGCCAGCAGCCCCGACGGCGGGCTAGCGGGAGAGCAGTTCTTC
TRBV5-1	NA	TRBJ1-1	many	CASSSRIKNTEAFF	TGCGCCAGCAGCTCCCGAATAAAGAACACTGAAGCTTTCTTT
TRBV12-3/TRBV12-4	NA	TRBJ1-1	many	CASSPSGVLRKTEAFF	TGTGCCAGCAGTCCGTCAGGGGTTTTAAGAAAGACTGAAGCTTTCTTT
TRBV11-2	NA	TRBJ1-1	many	CASSSIGGNTEAFF	TGTGCCAGCAGCTCCATAGGAGGGAACACTGAAGCTTTCTTT
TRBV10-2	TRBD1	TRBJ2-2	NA	CASSEQGHTGELFF	TGCGCCAGCAGTGAACAGGGGCACACCGGGGAGCTGTTTTTT
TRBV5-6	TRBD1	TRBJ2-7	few	CASSQDRGFTYEQYF	TGTGCCAGCAGCCAGGACAGGGGATTTACATACGAGCAGTACTTC
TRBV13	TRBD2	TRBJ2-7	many	CASSYGTSEQYF	TGTGCCAGCAGCTATGGGACTAGCGAGCAGTACTTC
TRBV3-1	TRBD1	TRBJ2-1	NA	CASSRDRGNNEQFF	TGTGCCAGCAGCCGTGACAGGGGGAACAATGAGCAGTTCTTC
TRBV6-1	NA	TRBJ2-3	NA	CASSEDWRSHTQYF	TGTGCCAGCAGTGAAGATTGGCGTTCTCATACGCAGTATTTT
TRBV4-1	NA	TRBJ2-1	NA	CASSQLRSSYNEQFF	TGCGCCAGCAGCCAGCTCCGTTCCTCCTACAATGAGCAGTTCTTC
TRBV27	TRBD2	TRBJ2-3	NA	CATGRLAGVTDTQYF	TGTGCCACCGGGAGACTAGCGGGGGTCACAGATACGCAGTATTTT
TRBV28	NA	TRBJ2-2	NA	CASRETAKGELFF	TGTGCCAGCAGGGAAACAGCGAAGGGGGAGCTGTTTTTT
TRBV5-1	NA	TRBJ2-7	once	CASSWGLQGQYEQYF	TGCGCCAGCAGCTGGGGACTCCAGGGCCAGTACGAGCAGTACTTC
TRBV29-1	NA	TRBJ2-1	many	CSVGGSSYNEQFF	TGCAGCGTTGGGGGGAGCTCCTACAATGAGCAGTTCTTC
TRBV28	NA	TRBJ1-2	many	CANTPYGYTF	TGTGCCAACACCCCTTATGGCTACACCTTC
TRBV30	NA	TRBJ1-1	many	CACPGQVNTEAFF	TGTGCCTGTCCGGGACAAGTGAACACTGAAGCTTTCTTT
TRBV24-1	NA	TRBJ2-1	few	CATSVTGSYNEQFF	TGTGCCACCAGTGTGACCGGGTCCTACAATGAGCAGTTCTTC
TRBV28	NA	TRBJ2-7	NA	CASSQDTEQYF	TGTGCCAGCAGCCAAGATACCGAGCAGTACTTC
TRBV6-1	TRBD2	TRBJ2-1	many	CASSPRGSGNNEQFF	TGTGCCAGCAGCCCACGAGGTAGCGGGAACAATGAGCAGTTCTTC
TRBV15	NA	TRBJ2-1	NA	CATSRDRGNHNGQFF	TGTGCCACCAGCAGAGACAGAGGAAACCACAATGGGCAGTTCTTC
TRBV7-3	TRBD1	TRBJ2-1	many	CASSAQGPLIYNEQFF	TGTGCCAGCAGCGCACAGGGGCCATTAATCTACAATGAGCAGTTCTTC
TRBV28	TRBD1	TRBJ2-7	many	CASSLGQGVFYEQYF	TGTGCCAGCAGTTTGGGACAGGGAGTGTTCTACGAGCAGTACTTC
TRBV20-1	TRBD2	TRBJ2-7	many	CSAWGGRAASEQYF	TGCAGTGCCTGGGGCGGGAGGGCCGCATCCGAGCAGTACTTC
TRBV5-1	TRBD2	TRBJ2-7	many	CASSVTSGYEQYF	TGCGCCAGCAGCGTGACTAGCGGATACGAGCAGTACTTC
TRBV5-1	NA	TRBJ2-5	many	CASSLGDYPKGETQYF	TGCGCCAGCAGCTTGGGAGACTACCCTAAGGGAGAGACCCAGTACTTC
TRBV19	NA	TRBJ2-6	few	CASSRGQSSGANVLTF	TGTGCCAGTAGTAGAGGACAGAGCTCTGGGGCCAACGTCCTGACTTTC
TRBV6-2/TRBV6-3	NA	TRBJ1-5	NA	CASINGGGSQPQHF	TGTGCCAGCATCAATGGAGGGGGAAGTCAGCCCCAGCATTTT
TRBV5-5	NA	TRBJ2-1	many	CASSSGTAQFF	TGTGCCAGCAGTTCCGGGACGGCGCAGTTCTTC
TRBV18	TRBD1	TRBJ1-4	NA	CASSGTGPLATNEKLFF	TGTGCCAGCTCTGGGACAGGCCCCCTTGCAACTAATGAAAAACTGTTTTTT
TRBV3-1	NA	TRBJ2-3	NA	CASSQDQASTDTQYF	TGTGCCAGCAGCCAAGATCAGGCAAGCACAGATACGCAGTATTTT
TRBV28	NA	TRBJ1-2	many	CASNLYPRTNYGYTF	TGTGCCAGCAATTTATACCCACGGACCAACTATGGCTACACCTTC
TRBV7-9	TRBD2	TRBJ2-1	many	CASSLLTSGRDNEQFF	TGTGCCAGCAGCTTATTGACTAGCGGGAGGGACAATGAGCAGTTCTTC
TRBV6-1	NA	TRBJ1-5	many	CASSEVGQSNQPQHF	TGTGCCAGCAGTGAAGTGGGACAAAGCAATCAGCCCCAGCATTTT
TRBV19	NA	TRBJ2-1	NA	CASSLGRDFYNEQFF	TGTGCCAGTAGCTTAGGGCGGGACTTCTACAATGAGCAGTTCTTC
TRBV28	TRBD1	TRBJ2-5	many	CASSALGTGRETQYF	TGTGCCAGCAGTGCCCTAGGGACAGGGAGAGAGACCCAGTACTTC
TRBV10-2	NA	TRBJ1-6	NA	CASSESIWADYNSPLHF	TGCGCCAGCAGTGAGTCCATATGGGCAGACTATAATTCACCCCTCCACTTT
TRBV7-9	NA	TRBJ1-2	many	CASSLTTVYYGYTF	TGTGCCAGCAGCTTAACGACAGTTTACTATGGCTACACCTTC
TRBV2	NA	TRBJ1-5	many	CASSEQGSNQPQHF	TGTGCCAGCAGTGAACAGGGTAGCAATCAGCCCCAGCATTTT
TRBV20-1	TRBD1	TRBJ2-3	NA	CSAMGRDRADTQYF	TGCAGTGCTATGGGGCGGGACAGGGCAGATACGCAGTATTTT
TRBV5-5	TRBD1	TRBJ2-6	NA	CASSWDRVGAGANVLTF	TGTGCCAGCAGCTGGGACAGGGTAGGGGCTGGGGCCAACGTCCTGACTTTC
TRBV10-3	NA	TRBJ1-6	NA	CAIRGSGNSPLHF	TGTGCCATCAGGGGGTCGGGCAATTCACCCCTCCACTTT
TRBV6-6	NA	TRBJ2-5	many	CASSYSMGGEETQYF	TGTGCCAGCAGTTACTCGATGGGGGGCGAGGAGACCCAGTACTTC
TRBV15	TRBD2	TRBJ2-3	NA	CATSEGRGAGTDTQYF	TGTGCCACCAGCGAGGGGCGGGGGGCCGGCACAGATACGCAGTATTTT
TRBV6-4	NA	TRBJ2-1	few	CASSLDRSSYNEQFF	TGTGCCAGCAGTCTGGACAGAAGCTCCTACAATGAGCAGTTCTTC
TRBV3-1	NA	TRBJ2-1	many	CASSQEPSSYNEQFF	TGTGCCAGCAGCCAAGAGCCGAGCTCCTACAATGAGCAGTTCTTC